The rows below give T cell receptor beta chains drawn from one sample of a study of blood T cell repertoires in COVID-19. Sequencing was performed with immunoSEQ multiplex PCR; in TCRdb, only in-frame clones are kept and a portion is missing. There are 150,000 to 200,000 clones in the sample; about four fifths occur only once, and approximately 3% lies in the top ten. The sample consisted of PBMCs or T cells enriched from blood (not recorded which). The receptors stem from an older woman who had recovered from COVID-19. CDR3s include the opening cysteine and the closing phenylalanine or tryptophan. A D gene is named only where the DNA matches it firmly. Clone sizes are given selectively: once, few, many, or a class where the clone is expanded.

TRBJ1-2 - TRBV7-6 - TGTGCCAGCAGCCCGGTACAAGGGGATGGCTACACCTTC CASSPVQGDGYTF
TRBJ2-7 - TRBV9 TRBD2 TGTGCCAGCAGCGTAGGGGGGACTAGCGGGGACGATTCCTACGAGCAGTACTTC CASSVGGTSGDDSYEQYF
TRBJ2-2 - TRBV19 - TGTGCCAGTAGAGAATCAAGGGGCGTCCAGGGTTCCGGGGAGCTGTTTTTT CASRESRGVQGSGELFF
TRBJ2-3 once TRBV24-1 - TGTGCCACCAGTGATTTCCAATTACTCGGTTTAGATACGCAGTATTTT CATSDFQLLGLDTQYF
TRBJ2-5 few TRBV2 TRBD2 TGTGCCAGCAGTGACGACGCTAGCGGGGGCCAAGAGACCCAGTACTTC CASSDDASGGQETQYF
TRBJ1-6 once TRBV5-1 TRBD1 TGCGCCAGCAGCTTGATGGGACAGGGGTCACCCCTCCACTTT CASSLMGQGSPLHF
TRBJ1-1 - TRBV11-2 - TGTGCCAGCAGCTTAGAGTCGGGGGTGGGTTCAGGAGGAGCTTTCTTT CASSLESGVGSGGAFF
TRBJ1-2 - TRBV5-1 TRBD1 TGCGCCAGCAGTCCGGGACAGGCGAACTATGGCTACACCTTC CASSPGQANYGYTF
TRBJ2-7 - TRBV5-4 - TGTGCCAGCAGTGACAGTTCATCCTACGAGCAGTACTTC CASSDSSSYEQYF
TRBJ2-3 - TRBV5-1 - TGCGCCAGCAGCCAAGTGGCTAGTGCAGATACGCAGTATTTT CASSQVASADTQYF
TRBJ2-7 - TRBV27 - TGTGCCAGCAGCACAGATTACGAGCAGTACTTC CASSTDYEQYF
TRBJ1-5 - TRBV2 TRBD1 TGTGCCAGCAGTGAAGGTGGACAGGGCAATCAGCCCCAGCATTTT CASSEGGQGNQPQHF
TRBJ1-1 - TRBV2 TRBD1 TGTGCCAGCAGTGAGAGGGGGCCAGCTTTCTTT CASSERGPAFF
TRBJ2-7 - TRBV5-1 - TGCGCCAGCAGCTTGGGAGGGATGAGCTCCTACGAGCAGTACTTC CASSLGGMSSYEQYF